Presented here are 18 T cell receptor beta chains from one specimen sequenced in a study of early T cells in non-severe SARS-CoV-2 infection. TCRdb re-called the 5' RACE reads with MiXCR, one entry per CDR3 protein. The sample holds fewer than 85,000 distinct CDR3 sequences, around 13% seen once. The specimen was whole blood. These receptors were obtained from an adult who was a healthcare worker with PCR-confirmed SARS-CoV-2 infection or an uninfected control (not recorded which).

CDR3 in DNA: TGCGCCAGCAGCCAAGATGGACAGGGACCGACTGAAGCTTTCTTT. This gives the protein CASSQDGQGPTEAFF. The chain is built from TRBV4-1 and TRBJ1-1; 8 nucleotides match TRBD1. V lost 0 bases to trimming and J lost 5 bases; unmatched junction nucleotides: 5. Per the germline V gene, CDR1 is MGHRA and CDR2 is YSYEKL. The CDR3 is 15 residues long.

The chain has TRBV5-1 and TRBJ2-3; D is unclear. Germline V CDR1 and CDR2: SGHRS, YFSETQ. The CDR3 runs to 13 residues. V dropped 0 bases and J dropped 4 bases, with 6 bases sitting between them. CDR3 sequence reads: CASSLERADTQYF. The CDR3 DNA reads TGCGCCAGCAGCTTGGAACGAGCAGATACGCAGTATTTT.

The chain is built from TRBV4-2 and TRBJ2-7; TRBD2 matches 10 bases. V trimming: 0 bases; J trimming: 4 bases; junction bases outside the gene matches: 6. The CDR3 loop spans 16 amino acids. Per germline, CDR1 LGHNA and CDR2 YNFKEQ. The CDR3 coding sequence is TGTGCCAGCAGCCAAGATTTCACTAGCGGGATATACGAGCAGTACTTC. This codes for CASSQDFTSGIYEQYF.

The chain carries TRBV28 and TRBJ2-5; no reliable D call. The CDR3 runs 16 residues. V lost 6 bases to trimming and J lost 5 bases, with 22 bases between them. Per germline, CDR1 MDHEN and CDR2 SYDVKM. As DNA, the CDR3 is TGTGCCAGCAGCCCCCTATATACCGCAAATGAGGAGACCCAGTACTTC. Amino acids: CASSPLYTANEETQYF.

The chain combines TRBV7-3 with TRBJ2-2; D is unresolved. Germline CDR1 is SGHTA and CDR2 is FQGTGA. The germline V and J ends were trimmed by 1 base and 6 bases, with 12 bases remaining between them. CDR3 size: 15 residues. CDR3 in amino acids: CASSLRPTNPGELFF. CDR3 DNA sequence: TGTGCCAGCAGCTTAAGACCGACCAACCCCGGGGAGCTGTTTTTT.

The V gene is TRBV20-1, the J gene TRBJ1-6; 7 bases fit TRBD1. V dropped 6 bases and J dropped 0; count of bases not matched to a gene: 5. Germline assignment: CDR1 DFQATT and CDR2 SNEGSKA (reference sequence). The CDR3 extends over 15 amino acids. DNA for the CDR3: TGCAGTGCCAGGGGGGTTAGCTCCTATAATTCACCCCTCCACTTT. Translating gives CSARGVSSYNSPLHF.

The CDR3 protein is CASMSPFSYEQYF. The CDR3 nucleotides are TGTGCCAGCATGTCACCTTTCTCCTACGAGCAGTACTTC. The chain joins TRBV6-1 to TRBJ2-7; D uncertain. V was clipped by 7 bases and J by 0 bases, with 10 bases between them. CDR1 and CDR2 (germline): MNHNS, SASEGT. The CDR3 covers 13 residues.

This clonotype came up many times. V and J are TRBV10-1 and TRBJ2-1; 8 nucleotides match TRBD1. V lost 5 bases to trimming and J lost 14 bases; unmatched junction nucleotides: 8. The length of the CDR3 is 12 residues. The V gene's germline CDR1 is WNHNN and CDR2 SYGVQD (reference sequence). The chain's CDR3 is CASSQWTGTKFF. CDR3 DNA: TGCGCCAGCAGTCAATGGACAGGGACAAAGTTCTTC.

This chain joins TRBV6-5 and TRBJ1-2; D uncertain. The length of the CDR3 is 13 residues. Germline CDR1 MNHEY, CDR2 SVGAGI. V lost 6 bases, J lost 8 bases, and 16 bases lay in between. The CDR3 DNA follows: TGTGCCAGCAGCCCCGGTCCTCTGAGAGGCTACACCTTC. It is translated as CASSPGPLRGYTF.

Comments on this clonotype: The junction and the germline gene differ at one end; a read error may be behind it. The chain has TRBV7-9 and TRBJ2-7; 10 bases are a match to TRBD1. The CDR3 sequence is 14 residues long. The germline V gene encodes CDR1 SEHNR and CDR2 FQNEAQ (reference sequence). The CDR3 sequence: CASSFGTGAYEQYF. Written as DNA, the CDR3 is TGTGCCAGTAGCTTCGGGACAGGGGCCTACGAGCAGTACTTC.

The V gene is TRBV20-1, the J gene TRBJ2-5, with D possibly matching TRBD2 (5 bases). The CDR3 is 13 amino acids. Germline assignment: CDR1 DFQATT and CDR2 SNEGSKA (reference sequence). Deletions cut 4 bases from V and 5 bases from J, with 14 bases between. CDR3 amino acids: CSATPRVLETQYF. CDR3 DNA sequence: TGCAGTGCTACCCCGCGGGTACTGGAGACCCAGTACTTC.

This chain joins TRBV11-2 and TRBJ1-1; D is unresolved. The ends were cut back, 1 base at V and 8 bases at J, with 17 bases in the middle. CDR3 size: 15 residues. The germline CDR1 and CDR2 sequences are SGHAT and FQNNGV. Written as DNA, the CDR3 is TGTGCCAGCAGCTTAGGCAACAGAGTTAGTTTCGAAGCTTTCTTT. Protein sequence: CASSLGNRVSFEAFF. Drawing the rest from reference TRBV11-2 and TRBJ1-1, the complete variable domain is EAGVAQSPRYKIIEKRQSVAFWCNPISGHATLYWYQQILGQGPKLLIQFQNNGVVDDSQLPKDRFSAERLKGVDSTLKIQPAKLEDSAVYLCASSLGNRVSFEAFFGQGTRLTVV.

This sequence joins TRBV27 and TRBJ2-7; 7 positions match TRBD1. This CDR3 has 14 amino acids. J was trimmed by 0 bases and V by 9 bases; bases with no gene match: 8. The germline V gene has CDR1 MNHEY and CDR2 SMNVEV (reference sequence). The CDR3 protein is CASSRDRNSYEQYF. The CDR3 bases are TGTGCCAGTTCCCGGGACAGAAACTCCTACGAGCAGTACTTC.

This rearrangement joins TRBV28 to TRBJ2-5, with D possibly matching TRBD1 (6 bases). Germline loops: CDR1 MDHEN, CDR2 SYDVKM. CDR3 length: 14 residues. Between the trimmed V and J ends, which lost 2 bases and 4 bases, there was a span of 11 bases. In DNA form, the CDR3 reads TGTGCCAGCAGTTTACTGCAGGGGTCAGAGACCCAGTACTTC. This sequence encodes CASSLLQGSETQYF.

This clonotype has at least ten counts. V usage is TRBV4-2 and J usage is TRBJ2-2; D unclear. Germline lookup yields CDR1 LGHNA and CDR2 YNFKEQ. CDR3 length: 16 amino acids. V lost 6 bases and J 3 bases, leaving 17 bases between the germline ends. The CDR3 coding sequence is TGTGCCAGCAGTCCTGAACTACCCGCCCACACCGGGGAGCTGTTTTTT. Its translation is CASSPELPAHTGELFF.

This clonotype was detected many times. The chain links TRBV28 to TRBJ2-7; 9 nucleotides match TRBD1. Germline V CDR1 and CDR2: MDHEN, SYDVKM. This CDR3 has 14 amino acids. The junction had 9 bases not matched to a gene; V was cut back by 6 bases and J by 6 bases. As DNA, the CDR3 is TGTGCCAGCAGGCCCCCGGACAGGGGATCCGAGCAGTACTTC. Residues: CASRPPDRGSEQYF.

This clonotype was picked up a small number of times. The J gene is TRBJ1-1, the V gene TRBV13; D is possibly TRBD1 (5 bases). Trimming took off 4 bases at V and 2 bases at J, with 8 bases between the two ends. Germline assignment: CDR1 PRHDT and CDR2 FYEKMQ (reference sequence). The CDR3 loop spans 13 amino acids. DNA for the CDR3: TGTGCCAGCAGCTCGGACACAAACACTGAAGCTTTCTTT. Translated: CASSSDTNTEAFF.

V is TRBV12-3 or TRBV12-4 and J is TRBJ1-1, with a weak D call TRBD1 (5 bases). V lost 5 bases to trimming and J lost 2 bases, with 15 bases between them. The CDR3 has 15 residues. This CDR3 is CASSLKGQGNTEAFF. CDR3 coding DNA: TGTGCCAGCAGTCTAAAGGGGCAGGGTAACACTGAAGCTTTCTTT.